This TCR beta chain was retrieved from a study of blood T cell repertoires in COVID-19. Study at large: There were acute and convalescent COVID-19 samples, and they came from the United States, Italy and Spain.

As originally analysed: For nucleated cells, counts were estimated from reference gene primer amplification. Sequenced by immunoSEQ multiplex PCR; TCRdb stores in-frame clones only, minus some. The DNA was the basis for D and trimming; V, J and clone size are from that table. Of approximately 300,000 clones listed, roughly 90% are singletons. There are 14 residues in the CDR3. V lost 5 bases to trimming and J lost 1 base, with 8 bases between them. The germline V gene has CDR1 SGHTA and CDR2 FQGNSA. The clonotype comes from a man younger than 35 who had recovered from COVID-19. The specimen was peripheral blood. The chain links TRBV7-2 to TRBJ1-4; the D gene is possibly TRBD1 (6 bases). This CDR3 is CASSPQGTNEKLFF. As DNA, the CDR3 is TGTGCCAGCAGCCCACAGGGAACTAATGAAAAACTGTTTTTT.